This T cell receptor (beta chain) was captured in a study of regulatory T cells in long-lasting Graves disease. The CDR3 is 14 amino acids. Germline V gives CDR1 SSHAT, CDR2 FNYEAQ (reference sequence). This sample's time point: newly diagnosed GD, antithyroid drugs for less than 3 months. PBMC RNA served as the TCR library source. Construction of the TCR beta libraries employed iRepertoire HTBI primers in conjunction with Arm-PCR of CDR3 regions. TCRdb called the multiplex PCR reads again in MiXCR, with one record for every CDR3 protein. The table includes hundreds of thousands of distinct CDR3 sequences, 13% detected once. On this clonotype: One end of the junction does not line up with germline, which may come from a read error.

These data were likewise used in another study, on T cells in Graves' hyperthyroidism and ophthalmopathy.

This TCR derives from a man aged 30 to 39 with Graves disease. Material: peripheral blood mononuclear cells (PBMCs), obtained at new diagnosis, from a patient treated with antithyroid drugs. This sequence joins TRBV7-7 and TRBJ2-3; 7 nucleotides align to TRBD2. DNA for the CDR3: TGTGCTAGCAGCTTGGCAGCGGGAAAAGATACGCAGTATTTT. This translates into CASSLAAGKDTQYF.